The present TCR beta chain was sequenced within a study of blood T cell repertoires in COVID-19 (dated by TCRdb to about 2020). Background for the entire study: Samples covering the acute and convalescent phases of COVID-19 were provided by collaborators in the United States, Italy and Spain. The repertoires were made available in a free public database intended to serve as a resource for research on the immune response to SARS-CoV-2. Subjects who had been exposed to COVID-19, were actively infected with it, or had recovered from it provided the deeply sampled blood TCRbeta repertoires that made up the dataset. The material from the prospective study consisted of cDNA or gDNA derived from T cells, B-cell-depleted T cells, or PBMCs. Where HLA class I and class II types were available, the types were taken from metadata supplied by the sample provider, not from assay-based typing. Sample metadata almost always included a de-identified subject ID, COVID-19 status, age in years and sex. Samples were obtained from the ongoing ImmuneRACE study (first 160 participants) and from about 1,300 subjects provided by 6 global collaborators.

The collaborating institutions used their own protocols to collect whole blood in K2EDTA tubes. Collaborator samples were shipped for TCRbeta analysis as frozen whole blood, isolated PBMCs, or DNA extracted from either sample type. As to this clone: Its antigen is unknown. No base quality values were provided; no much bigger clone lies one nucleotide off.

TCRbeta CDR3 regions were amplified from genomic DNA using the immunoSEQ Assay, a bias-controlled multiplex PCR. The paper's data handling went like this. Within the assay, amplification of reference gene primers was used to estimate how many nucleated cells each sample contained. To quantify the absolute abundance of each unique TCRbeta CDR3 rearrangement, sequence reads were collapsed and filtered. For each sample, productive Simpson clonality was calculated as the square root of Simpson's diversity index over productive rearrangements. This immuneACCESS table, as held by TCRdb, lists in-frame sequences with V and J called but not all clones. Of the missing ones, under half trace to an unresolved V gene in checked studies; the others have no known cause. The V and J calls and clone size were taken over from that table, and D and trimming were inferred from the DNA. The sample records roughly 150,000 clones, approximately 84% of which are singletons. The ten largest clones take up approximately 14% of the sample.

The paper's findings and limits, for the study overall: The quantity of clinical and demographic metadata differed by source and by participant and was supplied without curation.

The V and J ends are trimmed by 5 bases and 4 bases, leaving 18 bases between them. Inclusive of the bounding cysteine and phenylalanine, the CDR3 is 15 residues long. CDR3 DNA only is kept here, 45 bases in frame from base 1. CDR1 and CDR2 are read off the germline V gene (reference sequence) as MNHEY and SMNVEV. Input material: peripheral blood. The receptor chain draws on TRBV27 and TRBJ2-7, with the D gene call left open. This clonotype was sampled from a woman of 80 years or more with acute or convalescent COVID-19. DNA sequence: TGTGCCAGCAGTCCATATGATCGGCGGTTATACGAGCAGTACTTC. Translated, it gives CASSPYDRRLYEQYF.